Listed below are T cell receptor beta chains from one sample, sequenced in a study of OX40 agonist ivuxolimab in advanced cancers. Produced via immunoSEQ multiplex PCR; TCRdb's table is partial and in-frame only. The data hold some 70,000 clones, with 75% to 95% observed a single time. The specimen was CD4+ or CD8+ T cells sorted from blood, collected in a trial of the OX40 agonist ivuxolimab. These receptors all stem from an adult with an advanced solid tumor such as melanoma, head and neck, liver or kidney cancer. Each CDR3 is given with its conserved first and last residue. The D gene is left open where the match is weak. Clone size appears in some rows only: once, few, many, or a class for an expanded clone.

cdr3_length: 13; clone_size: -; d_call: -; v_call: TRBV6-4; j_call: TRBJ2-1; cdr3_aa: CASIPHSYNEQFF; cdr3_nt: TGTGCCAGCATCCCCCATTCCTACAATGAGCAGTTCTTC
cdr3_length: 14; clone_size: -; d_call: TRBD1; v_call: TRBV16; j_call: TRBJ1-2; cdr3_aa: CASSRTGESYGYTF; cdr3_nt: TGTGCCAGCTCCCGGACAGGGGAAAGCTATGGCTACACCTTC
cdr3_length: 15; clone_size: -; d_call: -; v_call: TRBV5-1; j_call: TRBJ2-3; cdr3_aa: CASSGLGSGTDTQYF; cdr3_nt: TGCGCCAGCAGCGGGCTGGGATCTGGCACAGATACGCAGTATTTT
cdr3_length: 14; clone_size: -; d_call: -; v_call: TRBV30; j_call: TRBJ1-1; cdr3_aa: CAWSSKQGGTEAFF; cdr3_nt: TGTGCCTGGAGTTCAAAACAGGGAGGCACTGAAGCTTTCTTT
cdr3_length: 16; clone_size: -; d_call: TRBD2; v_call: TRBV7-6; j_call: TRBJ2-3; cdr3_aa: CASSFRAGGDTDTQYF; cdr3_nt: TGTGCCAGCAGCTTCCGGGCGGGGGGAGACACAGATACGCAGTATTTT
cdr3_length: 16; clone_size: few; d_call: -; v_call: TRBV4-2; j_call: TRBJ2-2; cdr3_aa: CASSRSGGLAGGELFF; cdr3_nt: TGTGCCAGCAGCCGTTCCGGAGGGCTAGCTGGCGGGGAGCTGTTTTTT
cdr3_length: 10; clone_size: -; d_call: -; v_call: TRBV7-3; j_call: TRBJ1-1; cdr3_aa: CASSLARASF; cdr3_nt: TGTGCCAGCAGCTTAGCCAGGGCCTCCTTT
cdr3_length: 15; clone_size: -; d_call: -; v_call: TRBV7-9; j_call: TRBJ1-5; cdr3_aa: CASSLGDTPNQPQHF; cdr3_nt: TGTGCCAGCAGCTTAGGGGACACGCCAAATCAGCCCCAGCATTTT
cdr3_length: 12; clone_size: -; d_call: -; v_call: TRBV29-1; j_call: TRBJ1-2; cdr3_aa: CSVEDSNYGYTF; cdr3_nt: TGCAGCGTAGAGGACAGCAACTATGGCTACACCTTC
cdr3_length: 11; clone_size: -; d_call: TRBD1; v_call: TRBV20-1; j_call: TRBJ2-5; cdr3_aa: CSTGVGETQYF; cdr3_nt: TGCAGCACAGGGGTAGGGGAGACCCAGTACTTC
cdr3_length: 15; clone_size: -; d_call: TRBD2; v_call: TRBV19; j_call: TRBJ2-3; cdr3_aa: CASSRSGGGTDTQYF; cdr3_nt: TGTGCCAGTAGTAGGAGCGGGGGGGGCACAGATACGCAGTATTTT
cdr3_length: 16; clone_size: few; d_call: -; v_call: TRBV6-5; j_call: TRBJ1-1; cdr3_aa: CASSYSVPGLSPEAFF; cdr3_nt: TGTGCCAGCAGTTACTCGGTTCCAGGGTTAAGCCCTGAAGCTTTCTTT
cdr3_length: 13; clone_size: -; d_call: -; v_call: TRBV10-3; j_call: TRBJ2-5; cdr3_aa: CAIGQGSQETQYF; cdr3_nt: TGTGCCATCGGTCAGGGTAGCCAAGAGACCCAGTACTTC
cdr3_length: 15; clone_size: -; d_call: -; v_call: TRBV15; j_call: TRBJ2-1; cdr3_aa: CATSAGALARDEQFF; cdr3_nt: TGTGCCACCAGCGCCGGGGCCCTAGCGCGGGATGAGCAGTTCTTC
cdr3_length: 14; clone_size: -; d_call: TRBD2; v_call: TRBV30; j_call: TRBJ2-1; cdr3_aa: CAWTRLAGINEQFF; cdr3_nt: TGTGCCTGGACGAGACTAGCGGGGATCAATGAGCAGTTCTTC
cdr3_length: 14; clone_size: -; d_call: -; v_call: TRBV11-3; j_call: TRBJ2-7; cdr3_aa: CASSLYTGLDEQYF; cdr3_nt: TGTGCCAGCAGCTTATATACAGGGCTGGACGAGCAGTACTTC
cdr3_length: 13; clone_size: -; d_call: -; v_call: TRBV11-2; j_call: TRBJ1-2; cdr3_aa: CASSIGSGVGYTF; cdr3_nt: TGTGCCAGCAGTATAGGATCCGGGGTCGGCTACACCTTC
cdr3_length: 16; clone_size: -; d_call: TRBD1; v_call: TRBV5-4; j_call: TRBJ2-7; cdr3_aa: CASSLAEGQGEYEQYF; cdr3_nt: TGTGCCAGCAGCTTGGCTGAAGGACAGGGGGAATACGAGCAGTACTTC
cdr3_length: 15; clone_size: -; d_call: TRBD2; v_call: TRBV9; j_call: TRBJ2-1; cdr3_aa: CASSFSGTSGSEQFF; cdr3_nt: TGTGCCAGCAGCTTCTCCGGGACTAGCGGGAGTGAGCAGTTCTTC
cdr3_length: 13; clone_size: -; d_call: -; v_call: TRBV19; j_call: TRBJ1-1; cdr3_aa: CASSISVTGEAFF; cdr3_nt: TGTGCCAGTAGTATATCGGTAACGGGGGAAGCTTTCTTT
cdr3_length: 14; clone_size: -; d_call: -; v_call: TRBV6-1; j_call: TRBJ2-3; cdr3_aa: CASSPRETTDTQYF; cdr3_nt: TGTGCCAGCAGTCCCCGGGAGACCACAGATACGCAGTATTTT
cdr3_length: 16; clone_size: -; d_call: -; v_call: TRBV5-6; j_call: TRBJ1-5; cdr3_aa: CASSLLGRNSNQPQHF; cdr3_nt: TGTGCCAGCAGCTTGTTGGGACGGAATAGCAATCAGCCCCAGCATTTT
cdr3_length: 13; clone_size: -; d_call: -; v_call: TRBV19; j_call: TRBJ2-7; cdr3_aa: CASSTNLAYEQYF; cdr3_nt: TGTGCCAGTAGTACCAATTTAGCCTACGAGCAGTACTTC
cdr3_length: 17; clone_size: -; d_call: -; v_call: TRBV9; j_call: TRBJ2-7; cdr3_aa: CASSDVGPHPISYEQYF; cdr3_nt: TGTGCCAGCAGCGACGTAGGACCCCACCCAATATCCTACGAGCAGTACTTC
cdr3_length: 14; clone_size: -; d_call: -; v_call: TRBV2; j_call: TRBJ1-4; cdr3_aa: CASSEGGGREKLFF; cdr3_nt: TGTGCCAGCAGTGAAGGTGGTGGCAGGGAAAAACTGTTTTTT
cdr3_length: 16; clone_size: -; d_call: -; v_call: TRBV10-2; j_call: TRBJ1-4; cdr3_aa: CASSVGAGGTNEKLFF; cdr3_nt: TGCGCCAGCAGTGTGGGGGCGGGGGGAACTAATGAAAAACTGTTTTTT
cdr3_length: 15; clone_size: -; d_call: -; v_call: TRBV5-1; j_call: TRBJ2-4; cdr3_aa: CASSLGTLGVDIQYF; cdr3_nt: TGCGCCAGCAGCTTGGGTACTCTAGGGGTGGACATTCAGTACTTC
cdr3_length: 12; clone_size: few; d_call: -; v_call: TRBV7-6; j_call: TRBJ2-7; cdr3_aa: CASSPSSYEQYF; cdr3_nt: TGTGCCAGCAGCCCCTCCTCCTACGAGCAGTACTTC
cdr3_length: 15; clone_size: -; d_call: TRBD2; v_call: TRBV6-1; j_call: TRBJ2-1; cdr3_aa: CASYPGGPSYNEQFF; cdr3_nt: TGTGCCAGTTACCCGGGGGGGCCCTCCTACAATGAGCAGTTCTTC
cdr3_length: 17; clone_size: -; d_call: TRBD2; v_call: TRBV7-6; j_call: TRBJ2-5; cdr3_aa: CASSLGGAGERTETQYF; cdr3_nt: TGTGCCAGCAGCTTAGGGGGAGCGGGAGAGCGAACCGAGACCCAGTACTTC
cdr3_length: 16; clone_size: -; d_call: -; v_call: TRBV4-1; j_call: TRBJ2-7; cdr3_aa: CASSQGTTPRSYEQYF; cdr3_nt: TGCGCCAGCAGCCAAGGGACTACCCCCAGGTCCTACGAGCAGTACTTC
cdr3_length: 16; clone_size: -; d_call: -; v_call: TRBV19; j_call: TRBJ1-3; cdr3_aa: CASSTWTVSSGNTIYF; cdr3_nt: TGTGCCAGTAGTACCTGGACAGTTTCCTCTGGAAACACCATATATTTT
cdr3_length: 15; clone_size: -; d_call: TRBD1; v_call: TRBV11-2; j_call: TRBJ2-5; cdr3_aa: CASSWQGAVGETQYF; cdr3_nt: TGTGCCAGCAGCTGGCAGGGGGCGGTAGGAGAGACCCAGTACTTC
cdr3_length: 17; clone_size: -; d_call: TRBD2; v_call: TRBV18; j_call: TRBJ2-5; cdr3_aa: CASSPTRLAGRQETQYF; cdr3_nt: TGTGCCAGCTCACCGACGAGGCTAGCGGGGCGCCAAGAGACCCAGTACTTC
cdr3_length: 13; clone_size: -; d_call: TRBD1; v_call: TRBV2; j_call: TRBJ1-5; cdr3_aa: CASSGQGNQPQHF; cdr3_nt: TGTGCCAGCAGCGGACAGGGCAATCAGCCCCAGCATTTT
cdr3_length: 18; clone_size: -; d_call: -; v_call: TRBV7-8; j_call: TRBJ2-6; cdr3_aa: CASSIRDLKISGANVLTF; cdr3_nt: TGTGCCAGCAGCATCCGGGACTTGAAAATCTCTGGGGCCAACGTCCTGACTTTC
cdr3_length: 16; clone_size: -; d_call: TRBD2; v_call: TRBV4-1; j_call: TRBJ2-7; cdr3_aa: CASSQGPSGDTYEQYF; cdr3_nt: TGCGCCAGCAGCCAAGGTCCTAGCGGTGACACCTACGAGCAGTACTTC
cdr3_length: 13; clone_size: -; d_call: -; v_call: TRBV6-1; j_call: TRBJ2-1; cdr3_aa: CASGMEVYNEQFF; cdr3_nt: TGTGCCAGCGGGATGGAAGTTTACAATGAGCAGTTCTTC
cdr3_length: 11; clone_size: -; d_call: -; v_call: TRBV2; j_call: TRBJ2-3; cdr3_aa: CASRSTDTQYF; cdr3_nt: TGTGCCAGCCGATCCACAGATACGCAGTATTTT
cdr3_length: 16; clone_size: -; d_call: -; v_call: TRBV19; j_call: TRBJ1-4; cdr3_aa: CASSGLLGRSNEKLFF; cdr3_nt: TGTGCCAGTAGTGGCCTCCTGGGACGGTCTAATGAAAAACTGTTTTTT
cdr3_length: 16; clone_size: -; d_call: -; v_call: TRBV7-6; j_call: TRBJ2-7; cdr3_aa: CASSRDQYQARYEQYF; cdr3_nt: TGTGCCAGCAGCCGCGATCAATATCAGGCTCGCTACGAGCAGTACTTC
cdr3_length: 13; clone_size: few; d_call: -; v_call: TRBV7-2; j_call: TRBJ1-1; cdr3_aa: CASKQGMNTEAFF; cdr3_nt: TGTGCCAGCAAACAGGGAATGAACACTGAAGCTTTCTTT
cdr3_length: 14; clone_size: -; d_call: -; v_call: TRBV5-1; j_call: TRBJ1-3; cdr3_aa: CASSLQSSGNTIYF; cdr3_nt: TGCGCCAGCAGCTTACAGAGCTCTGGAAACACCATATATTTT
cdr3_length: 13; clone_size: -; d_call: -; v_call: TRBV19; j_call: TRBJ2-3; cdr3_aa: CASSIGSGDTQYF; cdr3_nt: TGTGCCAGTAGTATTGGCTCAGGAGATACGCAGTATTTT
cdr3_length: 14; clone_size: once; d_call: -; v_call: TRBV19; j_call: TRBJ1-2; cdr3_aa: CASSIGTDFYGYTF; cdr3_nt: TGTGCCAGTAGTATAGGGACAGATTTCTATGGCTACACCTTC
cdr3_length: 15; clone_size: -; d_call: TRBD1; v_call: TRBV7-3; j_call: TRBJ2-1; cdr3_aa: CASSIDRGSYNEQFF; cdr3_nt: TGTGCCAGCAGCATTGACAGGGGATCCTACAATGAGCAGTTCTTC
cdr3_length: 13; clone_size: -; d_call: -; v_call: TRBV18; j_call: TRBJ1-2; cdr3_aa: CASSPQEDYGYTF; cdr3_nt: TGTGCCAGCTCACCACAGGAGGACTATGGCTACACCTTC
cdr3_length: 12; clone_size: -; d_call: -; v_call: TRBV30; j_call: TRBJ1-4; cdr3_aa: CAWTGGNEKLFF; cdr3_nt: TGTGCCTGGACTGGGGGAAATGAAAAACTGTTTTTT
cdr3_length: 14; clone_size: -; d_call: -; v_call: TRBV5-1; j_call: TRBJ1-2; cdr3_aa: CASSETSANYGYTF; cdr3_nt: TGCGCCAGCAGCGAGACGTCAGCTAACTATGGCTACACCTTC